The 22 T cell receptor beta chains below all came from one sample that was sequenced in a study of OX40 agonist ivuxolimab in advanced cancers. The repertoire was sequenced with immunoSEQ multiplex PCR; TCRdb's copy has only in-frame clones and lacks some. The sample carries roughly 19,000 clones, approximately 84% recorded once. Sequencing used CD4+ or CD8+ T cells sorted from blood, obtained in a trial of the OX40 agonist ivuxolimab. These receptors all stem from an adult with an advanced solid tumor such as melanoma, head and neck, liver or kidney cancer.

This clone was detected once. This rearrangement joins TRBV27 to TRBJ2-1; 9 nucleotides match TRBD2. The J segment lost 9 bases and the V segment lost 4 bases, leaving 13 bases of the junction unmatched. The CDR3 consists of 16 residues. Germline CDR1 reads MNHEY; CDR2 reads SMNVEV (reference sequence). The CDR3 DNA reads as TGTGCCAGCAGTTGGTCCGCCGGGACTAGCAAGAGTGAGCAGTTCTTC. Its translation is CASSWSAGTSKSEQFF.

The chain has TRBV19 and TRBJ2-3; TRBD2 agrees at 9 bases. With V trimmed by 5 bases and J by 0 bases, 3 bases remained unmatched. Looked up from germline, CDR1 is LNHDA and CDR2 is SQIVND (reference sequence). The CDR3 sequence is 15 residues long. The CDR3 loop is CASSWRGGSTDTQYF. CDR3 coding DNA: TGTGCCAGTAGTTGGCGGGGGGGAAGCACAGATACGCAGTATTTT.

The V and J genes are TRBV9 and TRBJ1-4, with 10 bases that match TRBD1. The V and J ends lost 3 bases and 7 bases, in that order; junction bases with no gene match: 6. The CDR3 covers 15 residues. The germline gives CDR1 SGDLS, CDR2 YYNGEE. CDR3 sequence (DNA): TGTGCCAGCAGCGGAACGACAGGGGGCGTTGAAAAACTGTTTTTT. Translating it yields CASSGTTGGVEKLFF.

On this clone itself: A much larger clone lies one base from this, so it may be a read error. The chain is built from TRBV4-1 and TRBJ2-7, with D possibly TRBD2 on 6 matching bases. CDR3 length equals 13 residues. Deletions cut 8 bases from V and 6 bases from J, with 17 bases between. The germline CDR1 and CDR2 sequences are MGHRA and YSYEKL. The CDR3 protein is CASSPGVSSEQYF. DNA for the CDR3: TGCGCCAGCTCCCCGGGGGTCTCGAGCGAGCAGTACTTC.

CDR3 coding DNA: TGTGCCAGCAGCGTAGACCCGGGAAGCCGGGAGCTGTTTTTT. Translation: CASSVDPGSRELFF. The chain has TRBV9 and TRBJ2-2, with D possibly TRBD2 on 5 matching bases. V was cut by 0 bases and J by 9 bases, with 12 bases left in between. Germline assignment: CDR1 SGDLS and CDR2 YYNGEE. The CDR3 is 14 residues long.

V and J are TRBV7-9 and TRBJ2-1, with D unresolved. Germline assignment: CDR1 SEHNR and CDR2 FQNEAQ (reference sequence). The length of the CDR3 is 12 residues. The CDR3 loop is CTVGYSYNEQFF. The DNA of the CDR3 is TGTACCGTCGGCTATTCCTACAATGAGCAGTTCTTC.

The V gene is TRBV5-1, the J gene TRBJ1-2, with 10 bases aligning to TRBD1. V dropped 3 bases and J dropped 8; count of bases not matched to a gene: 4. The CDR3 totals 13 residues. Per the germline V gene, CDR1 is SGHRS and CDR2 is YFSETQ. CDR3: CASSSGQGDGYTF. In DNA, the CDR3 is TGCGCCAGCAGCTCCGGACAGGGGGACGGCTACACCTTC.

The chain carries TRBV4-2 and TRBJ1-2; TRBD1 aligns across 9 bases. V shed 3 bases and J 5 bases; nucleotides not matched to a gene: 10. The CDR3 extends over 16 amino acids. Looked up from germline, CDR1 is LGHNA and CDR2 is YNFKEQ. CDR3 amino acids: CASSHTMTGGEYGYTF. CDR3 DNA: TGTGCCAGCAGCCATACCATGACAGGGGGTGAATATGGCTACACCTTC.

This sequence joins TRBV7-2 and TRBJ2-7; 8 bases agree with TRBD2. The germline CDR1 and CDR2 sequences are SGHTA and FQGNSA. Trimming cost V 4 bases and J 3 bases; bases outside gene matches: 8. The CDR3 is 15 residues long. CDR3 loop: CASSSRAGDLYEQYF. CDR3 bases: TGTGCCAGCAGCTCGAGAGCGGGGGACCTCTACGAGCAGTACTTC.

The chain is built from TRBV27 and TRBJ1-2, with D hard to call. The CDR3 totals 15 residues. The V gene's germline CDR1 is MNHEY and CDR2 SMNVEV (reference sequence). Trimming removed 8 bases at V and 1 base at J, with 17 bases between. For the CDR3, the DNA is TGTGCCAGCGGGCTAAACGGATTGATTAACTATGGCTACACCTTC. It is translated as CASGLNGLINYGYTF.

The chain is built from TRBV5-1 and TRBJ2-7, with TRBD2 as a possible D gene (5 bases). This CDR3 has 14 residues. V was pared by 4 bases and J by 7 bases, with 18 bases between. Per germline, CDR1 SGHRS and CDR2 YFSETQ. The CDR3 DNA sequence: TGCGCCAGCAGCCCGACCCCCATATCGGGAGAGCAGTACTTC. It encodes CASSPTPISGEQYF.

The chain combines TRBV10-3 with TRBJ2-2, with a possible D match to TRBD1 (5 bases). CDR3 size: 14 residues. Germline CDR1 and CDR2: ENHRY and SYGVKD. The V end was cut by 6 bases, the J end by 1 base, with 9 bases between. The CDR3, as DNA: TGTGCCATCAGAGGGGCACAGAACACCGGGGAGCTGTTTTTT. Its translation: CAIRGAQNTGELFF.

CDR3 residues: CASTTTTEAFF. The CDR3 DNA follows: TGCGCCAGCACTACGACCACTGAAGCTTTCTTT. This chain connects TRBV10-2 to TRBJ1-1; D gene uncertain. V lost 7 bases, J lost 4 bases, and 7 bases lay in between. From germline, CDR1 is WSHSY and CDR2 SAAADI. The CDR3 length is 11 residues.

CDR3 in DNA: TGTGCCAGCAGCCTCAGGACGGTGAACACTGAAGCTTTCTTT. Translation gives CASSLRTVNTEAFF. This chain joins TRBV6-6 and TRBJ1-1; D is undetermined. The CDR3 totals 14 residues. The V gene's germline CDR1 is MNHNY and CDR2 SVGAGI (reference sequence). Trimming shortened V by 6 bases and J by 0 bases, and 11 bases separated the two germline ends.

This clone has more than one count but fewer than ten. This CDR3 is CSVEETGTGRTGELFF. CDR3 DNA: TGCAGCGTTGAGGAAACCGGGACAGGGCGGACCGGGGAGCTGTTTTTT. This chain joins TRBV29-1 and TRBJ2-2, with 9 bases identical to TRBD1. Germline V gene lookup returns CDR1 SQVTM and CDR2 ANQGSEA. V lost 3 bases, J lost 5 bases, and 10 bases stayed unmatched. This CDR3 is 16 amino acids long.

The rearrangement joins TRBV29-1 to TRBJ2-2; a weak D match, TRBD1 (5 bases). The germline CDR1 and CDR2 sequences are SQVTM and ANQGSEA. The CDR3 runs 14 residues. Trimming stripped 5 bases from V and 2 bases from J, with 12 bases between. The CDR3 DNA reads TGCAGCGTTCAAAGACAGACTAACACCGGGGAGCTGTTTTTT. It yields the protein CSVQRQTNTGELFF.

The chain combines TRBV6-4 with TRBJ2-2, with D perhaps TRBD1 or TRBD2 (6 bases each). This CDR3 is built from 15 residues. V was shortened by 6 bases and J by 1 base, with 12 bases between the two germline ends. CDR1 and CDR2 from the germline V gene are MRHNA and SNTAGT. The CDR3 protein is CASSPEGGNTGELFF. CDR3 sequence (DNA): TGTGCCAGCAGCCCTGAGGGGGGGAACACCGGGGAGCTGTTTTTT.

The DNA of the CDR3 is TGTGCCAGCTCACCAGTGAATTCAGGGGGCGATTCACCCCTCCACTTT. This sequence encodes CASSPVNSGGDSPLHF. The chain combines TRBV18 with TRBJ1-6; TRBD1 aligns across 8 bases. The CDR3 runs to 16 residues. Germline CDR1 is KGHSH and CDR2 is LQKENI. V shed 2 bases, J shed 8 bases, and the junction held 8 bases outside the gene matches.

This clone occurred once. The genes are TRBV30 and TRBJ1-1; D is uncertain. The CDR3 contains 12 residues. Trimming shortened V by 0 bases and J by 1 base, and 3 bases separated the two germline ends. The V gene's germline CDR1 is GTSNPN and CDR2 SVGIG (reference sequence). The CDR3 reads CAWSVGNTEAFF. CDR3 in DNA: TGTGCCTGGAGTGTGGGGAACACTGAAGCTTTCTTT. Full variable domain (remainder filled in from reference TRBV30 and TRBJ1-1): SQTIHQWPATLVQPVGSPLSLECTVEGTSNPNLYWYRQAAGRGLQLLFYSVGIGQISSEVPQNLSASRPQDRQFILSSKKLLLSDSGFYLCAWSVGNTEAFFGQGTRLTVV.

The rearrangement joins TRBV5-4 to TRBJ2-7, with 8 bases lining up with TRBD1. Germline CDR1 SGHNT, CDR2 YYREEE (reference sequence). After removal of 4 bases from V and 4 bases from J, the junction contained 7 bases not matched to a gene. The CDR3 covers 14 residues. The CDR3 here is CASSVRGQEYEQYF. CDR3 bases: TGTGCCAGCAGCGTACGGGGACAGGAGTACGAGCAGTACTTC.

In this sample, this clone turned up once. This sequence joins TRBV5-1 and TRBJ2-7, with a weak D call TRBD2 (5 bases). Trimming took 0 bases from V and 4 from J, leaving 11 bases between them. The germline V gene encodes CDR1 SGHRS and CDR2 YFSETQ. This CDR3 region has 14 residues. CDR3 nucleotides: TGCGCCAGCAGCTTGGGGACTCTTGATTACGAGCAGTACTTC. It translates to CASSLGTLDYEQYF.

The chain uses TRBV12-5 and TRBJ1-4; TRBD1 matches 7 bases. Germline trimming cut 0 bases from V and 8 bases from J; bases unmatched to any gene: 6. The CDR3 runs 15 residues. Germline assignment: CDR1 LGHNT and CDR2 FRNRAP. The CDR3 loop is CASGLVYRGQEKLFF. CDR3 nucleotide sequence: TGTGCTAGTGGTTTGGTATATAGGGGGCAGGAAAAACTGTTTTTT.